This T cell receptor beta chain was captured by sequencing in a study of cytomegalovirus exposure and HLA in healthy donors. Profiled with immunoSEQ multiplex PCR; TCRdb holds only in-frame clones, not every one. This table has around 170,000 clones, more than 75% appearing once. Details on this clone: Its target is not known.

Study-level results: Accounts indicate the classifier identified cytomegalovirus status with strong specificity and sensitivity. The tendency of first-cohort TCR clusters to co-occur in the 120 or so validation repertoires emerged from a later analysis.

CDR3 size: 12 residues. Germline-derived CDR1 and CDR2 are SQVTM and ANQGSEA. With 7 bases clipped from V and 8 bases from J, the junction kept 8 bases outside the gene matches. The receptor's source is a man aged 18-30 years in good health and CMV-seronegative. The sequencing input was PBMCs. The chain recombines TRBV29-1 with TRBJ2-1, with TRBD1 identical over 7 bases. The CDR3 DNA is TGCAGCGCCGACAGGGCTGGCGATGAGCAGTTCTTC. Amino acid sequence: CSADRAGDEQFF.